Listed here is a single T cell receptor (beta chain). This sample stems from a study of blood T cell repertoires in COVID-19. Profiled with immunoSEQ multiplex PCR; TCRdb holds only in-frame clones, not every one. The sample lists some 380,000 clones; more than 75% were seen once. The ends were cut back, 1 base at V and 6 bases at J, with 9 bases in the middle. Germline V gives CDR1 MNHEY, CDR2 SVGAGI. This CDR3 is built from 13 residues. The specimen was peripheral blood. This TCR came from a human donor with acute or convalescent COVID-19. The donor label of this sample is uncertain. The gene calls are TRBV6-5 and TRBJ1-2; D might be TRBD1 (5 bases). The CDR3 nucleotides are TGTGCCAGCAGTTACTTTACAGGTCATGGCTACACCTTC. This translates into CASSYFTGHGYTF.